One sample yielded the 29 T cell receptor beta chains listed below, sequenced in a study of T cells in Graves' hyperthyroidism and ophthalmopathy. Amplification of TCR beta CDR3 regions used RNA as the template. When the TCR CDR3 underwent first-round RT-PCR, the HTBI primer set was used. TCRdb re-analysed the multiplex PCR reads in MiXCR, keeping a single row per CDR3 protein. The top ten hold under 55% of the sample, which has under 400,000 distinct CDR3 sequences, roughly 18% seen once. Material: blood. The receptor set was obtained from a woman in her forties or fifties with Graves' hyperthyroidism.

The rearrangement joins TRBV18 to TRBJ2-7, with D tentatively TRBD1 (5 bases). The CDR3 extends over 13 amino acids. V lost 3 bases and J lost 3, with 9 bases in between. From germline, CDR1 is KGHSH and CDR2 LQKENI. The DNA of the CDR3 is TGTGCCAGCTCACCGAGCAGGGACTACGAGCAGTACTTC. It specifies CASSPSRDYEQYF.

This clonotype was seen many times. This chain joins TRBV3-1 and TRBJ1-3; no firm D call. Looked up from germline, CDR1 is LGHDT and CDR2 is YNNKEL (reference sequence). V lost 0 bases to trimming and J lost 4 bases, with 4 bases between them. The CDR3 runs to 13 residues. CDR3 coding DNA: TGTGCCAGCAGCCAAGACGGGGGAAACACCATATATTTT. Protein sequence: CASSQDGGNTIYF.

The chain links TRBV27 to TRBJ2-1, with D maybe TRBD1 (6 bases). Trimming took off 2 bases at V and 6 bases at J, with 14 bases between the two ends. The length of the CDR3 is 15 residues. Germline-derived CDR1 and CDR2 are MNHEY and SMNVEV (reference sequence). The CDR3 DNA reads TGTGCCAGCAGTTTAGAGTATCAGGGGTCCAATGAGCAGTTCTTC. Amino acids: CASSLEYQGSNEQFF.

This chain joins TRBV5-1 and TRBJ1-3, with D possibly matching TRBD1 (6 bases). The CDR3 runs 13 residues. Per germline, CDR1 SGHRS and CDR2 YFSETQ. Trimming left V 5 bases short and J 4 bases short, with 10 bases between. The CDR3 here is CASREGDGNTIYF. CDR3 coding DNA: TGCGCCAGCAGAGAGGGGGACGGAAACACCATATATTTT.

V is TRBV19 and J is TRBJ1-3; D possibly corresponds to TRBD1 (5 bases). The CDR3 is made up of 14 amino acids. Germline V gene data show CDR1 as LNHDA and CDR2 as SQIVND (reference sequence). V lost 5 bases and J lost 2, with 10 bases in between. CDR3 residues: CASSEGTAGNTIYF. The DNA of the CDR3 is TGTGCCAGTAGTGAAGGGACCGCTGGAAACACCATATATTTT.

V usage is TRBV27 and J usage is TRBJ2-7; 8 nucleotides agree with TRBD1. The germline V gene has CDR1 MNHEY and CDR2 SMNVEV (reference sequence). The CDR3 has 15 residues. V lost 7 bases, J lost 0 bases, and 8 bases stayed unmatched. In DNA, the CDR3 is TGTGCCAGCACTATTACAGGGGGACTCTCCTACGAGCAGTACTTC. Translating gives CASTITGGLSYEQYF.

In its sample, this clonotype was seen many times. This chain uses TRBV2 with TRBJ2-3, with 7 bases fitting TRBD1. The germline CDR1 and CDR2 sequences are SNHLY and FYNNEI. After removal of 4 bases from V and 5 bases from J, the junction contained 6 bases not matched to a gene. This CDR3 contains 14 residues. The CDR3 reads CASSVGGSGDTQYF. The CDR3 DNA reads TGTGCCAGCAGTGTAGGGGGCAGCGGAGATACGCAGTATTTT.

This clonotype was seen at least ten times. The rearrangement joins TRBV15 to TRBJ1-1; D unresolved. V lost 5 bases to trimming and J lost 1 base, with 8 bases between them. The germline CDR1 and CDR2 sequences are LNHNV and YYDKDF (reference sequence). The CDR3 is 13 amino acids. The CDR3 coding sequence is TGTGCCACCAGCGATTACAGGAACACTGAAGCTTTCTTT. This encodes CATSDYRNTEAFF.

This clonotype was recorded many times. The rearrangement joins TRBV5-1 to TRBJ2-1; D not certain. In germline, CDR1 is SGHRS, CDR2 YFSETQ. This CDR3 is built from 14 residues. The V gene lost 0 bases and the J gene lost 8 bases, with 12 bases spanning the gap. This CDR3 reads CASSLEYGPDEQFF. The DNA of the CDR3 is TGCGCCAGCAGCTTGGAGTACGGGCCCGATGAGCAGTTCTTC.

This clonotype was counted many times. The chain recombines TRBV19 with TRBJ1-1; D uncertain. The germline gives CDR1 LNHDA, CDR2 SQIVND (reference sequence). The CDR3 covers 15 residues. V was clipped by 3 bases and J by 2 bases, with 13 bases between them. CDR3 nucleotide sequence: TGTGCCAGTAGTATCTCCCAGGCTACAAACACTGAAGCTTTCTTT. Translating it yields CASSISQATNTEAFF.

This chain joins TRBV28 and TRBJ1-3; D is unresolved. Trimming shortened V by 8 bases and J by 5 bases, and 19 bases separated the two germline ends. Germline V CDR1 and CDR2: MDHEN, SYDVKM. The CDR3 is 15 residues long. The CDR3 is CASSKHDTPRNTIYF. CDR3 bases: TGTGCCAGCTCTAAACACGACACACCACGAAACACCATATATTTT. The complete variable domain, with remaining parts taken from reference TRBV28 and TRBJ1-3, reads DVKVTQSSRYLVKRTGEKVFLECVQDMDHENMFWYRQDPGLGLRLIYFSYDVKMKEKGDIPEGYSVSREKKERFSLILESASTNQTSMYLCASSKHDTPRNTIYFGEGSWLTVV.

This clonotype was seen many times. The CDR3 loop reads CASSTTGSEAFF. The CDR3 DNA is TGTGCCAGCAGTACCACAGGAAGTGAAGCTTTCTTT. The rearrangement links TRBV27 to TRBJ1-1; a weak D match, TRBD1 (5 bases). Germline values: CDR1 MNHEY, CDR2 SMNVEV (reference sequence). The V and J ends lost 5 bases and 7 bases respectively, with 11 bases between them. The CDR3 sequence is 12 residues long.

This clonotype appeared many times. The chain uses TRBV2 and TRBJ2-5; 8 bases are a match to TRBD2. Germline V gene data show CDR1 as SNHLY and CDR2 as FYNNEI. Unmatched junction bases numbered 5, after V lost 7 bases and J lost 1 base. The CDR3 has 14 amino acids. Here the CDR3 reads CASKEREGQETQYF. The CDR3 region has the DNA TGTGCCAGCAAAGAACGGGAGGGCCAAGAGACCCAGTACTTC.

In its sample, this clonotype was seen many times. The J gene is TRBJ2-1, the V gene TRBV15; the D gene is possibly TRBD1 (6 bases). Germline loops: CDR1 LNHNV, CDR2 YYDKDF (reference sequence). V was shortened by 3 bases and J by 8 bases, with 17 bases between the two germline ends. CDR3 length: 15 residues. The CDR3 here is CATSSNREGSDEQFF. CDR3 bases: TGTGCCACCAGCAGCAACAGGGAAGGCAGCGATGAGCAGTTCTTC.

The chain is built from TRBV6-1 and TRBJ1-1; 7 bases are a match to TRBD1. The CDR3 is 12 amino acids. V trimming: 0 bases; J trimming: 12 bases; junction bases outside the gene matches: 4. CDR1 is MNHNS and CDR2 is SASEGT in the germline V gene. This CDR3 reads CASSEANRGPFF. The CDR3 bases are TGTGCCAGCAGTGAAGCGAACAGGGGTCCTTTCTTT.

For this clonotype: A read error may be the cause here, since a much bigger clone is one base away. The J gene is TRBJ2-7, the V gene TRBV7-9; 7 positions agree with TRBD1. TRBJ2-1 matches the DNA end more closely, so the J call is doubtful. The CDR3 is made up of 14 amino acids. The germline gives CDR1 SEHNR, CDR2 FQNEAQ (reference sequence). The CDR3 loop reads CASSLTGATYEQFF. CDR3 DNA: TGTGCCAGCAGCCTAACAGGGGCTACCTACGAGCAGTTCTTC.

In its sample, this clonotype was seen many times. The rearrangement links TRBV11-2 to TRBJ2-7; D is perhaps TRBD2 (6 bases). CDR3 length equals 14 residues. V lost 11 bases to trimming and J lost 0 bases, with 17 bases between them. CDR1 and CDR2 (germline): SGHAT, FQNNGV. Here the CDR3 DNA reads TGTGCCTCCCAACGCGGGGTGGACTCCTACGAGCAGTACTTC. Translated, it gives CASQRGVDSYEQYF.

This clonotype was seen more than once but under ten times. This sequence joins TRBV6-1 and TRBJ2-7; the D is unclear. Per the germline V gene, CDR1 is MNHNS and CDR2 is SASEGT. V was cut by 1 base and J by 3 bases, with 7 bases left in between. The CDR3 is made up of 13 amino acids. The CDR3 coding sequence is TGTGCCAGCAGTGAAGACCCAAGCTACGAGCAGTACTTC. Its protein is CASSEDPSYEQYF.

This clonotype has ten or more counts. This sequence joins TRBV7-2 and TRBJ2-4, with 11 bases lining up with TRBD1. Unmatched junction bases numbered 13, after V lost 4 bases and J lost 8 bases. CDR3 length: 17 residues. From germline, CDR1 is SGHTA and CDR2 FQGNSA. CDR3 coding DNA: TGTGCCAGCAGCTCAGGGGCCGGGACAGGGGGAATGGACATTCAGTACTTC. This sequence encodes CASSSGAGTGGMDIQYF. The whole variable domain, filled in from reference TRBV7-2 and TRBJ2-4, reads GAGVSQSPSNKVTEKGKDVELRCDPISGHTALYWYRQSLGQGLEFLIYFQGNSAPDKSGLPSDRFSAERTGGSVSTLTIQRTQQEDSAVYLCASSSGAGTGGMDIQYFGAGTRLSVL.

This clonotype was observed a handful of times. This chain uses TRBV5-1 with TRBJ1-1, with 7 bases that match TRBD1. V gave up 3 bases and J gave up 5 bases; unmatched junction bases: 7. The CDR3 length is 14 residues. The germline V gene has CDR1 SGHRS and CDR2 YFSETQ. The DNA for the CDR3 is TGCGCCAGCAGCTACCAGGGGGGGGAAACTGAAGCTTTCTTT. Protein sequence: CASSYQGGETEAFF.

The chain recombines TRBV29-1 with TRBJ1-2; no clear D gene. The CDR3 loop spans 13 amino acids. Trimming pared 4 bases from V and 4 bases from J, leaving 13 bases between. Germline CDR1 and CDR2: SQVTM and ANQGSEA. The CDR3 sequence: CSVADGIVYGYTF. As DNA, the CDR3 is TGCAGCGTTGCCGATGGGATAGTCTATGGCTACACCTTC.

This clonotype appeared a few times. The chain combines TRBV30 with TRBJ1-1; D gene unclear. Germline CDR1 reads GTSNPN; CDR2 reads SVGIG (reference sequence). This CDR3 spans 14 amino acids. V lost 5 bases and J 6 bases, leaving 19 bases between the germline ends. The CDR3 DNA reads TGTGCCTGGGCCACCCCCCGGCGGGGTGCTGAAGCTTTCTTT. Translation gives CAWATPRRGAEAFF.

This clonotype came up a few times. The chain carries TRBV6-1 and TRBJ1-2, with a weak D call TRBD1 (5 bases). Germline-derived CDR1 and CDR2 are MNHNS and SASEGT. V shed 6 bases and J shed 6 bases, with 11 bases lying between them. CDR3 length: 12 amino acids. CDR3 in DNA: TGTGCCAGCAGAAGGGGCCTTGATGGCTACACCTTC. The encoded protein is CASRRGLDGYTF.

This clonotype was seen more than once but under ten times. J is TRBJ1-5 and V is TRBV15; D remains ambiguous. This CDR3 is 14 amino acids long. Germline CDR1 reads LNHNV; CDR2 reads YYDKDF (reference sequence). Trimming left V 5 bases short and J 7 bases short, with 15 bases between. CDR3 bases: TGTGCCACCAGCTCCCCGCGGGGAAGCCAGCCCCAGCATTTT. Protein product: CATSSPRGSQPQHF.

There are a few counts of this clonotype. V is TRBV19 and J is TRBJ1-5, with D unresolved. This CDR3 has 13 amino acids. In germline, CDR1 is LNHDA, CDR2 SQIVND (reference sequence). Trimming removed 8 bases at V and 7 bases at J, with 15 bases between. This CDR3 reads CASSPLRGQPQHF. In DNA, the CDR3 is TGTGCCAGTTCCCCTCTCCGGGGACAGCCCCAGCATTTT.

The table lists this clonotype with a few counts. The gene calls are TRBV20-1 and TRBJ2-5; 7 bases are a match to TRBD1. J gave up 2 bases and V 2 bases, and 2 bases lay outside the gene matches. This CDR3 region has 13 residues. From germline, CDR1 is DFQATT and CDR2 SNEGSKA (reference sequence). The CDR3 sequence is CSARPGQQETQYF. CDR3 in DNA: TGCAGTGCTAGACCGGGACAGCAAGAGACCCAGTACTTC.

This clonotype was recorded many times. At one of its ends the junction is not consistent with the germline gene, which may arise from a read error. CDR3 sequence (DNA): TGTGCCATCAGTGGGAGTTTCATGAACACTGAAGCTTTCTTT. Translation gives CAISGSFMNTEAFF. The chain couples TRBV6-1 to TRBJ1-1, with D uncertain. Germline assignment: CDR1 MNHNS and CDR2 SASEGT. The CDR3 contains 14 residues.

Ten or more counts support this clonotype. The rearrangement joins TRBV10-3 to TRBJ2-1; TRBD2 aligns across 13 bases. Germline assignment: CDR1 ENHRY and CDR2 SYGVKD. The CDR3 totals 13 residues. Germline trimming cut 8 bases from V and 6 bases from J; bases unmatched to any gene: 1. CDR3 nucleotide sequence: TGTGCCATCCGGACTAGCGGGAGCAATGAGCAGTTCTTC. Translating it yields CAIRTSGSNEQFF.

The CDR3 DNA is TGCGCCAGCAGCCAAGATCTGAGTAGCGGGAACGAGCAGTACTTC. It yields the protein CASSQDLSSGNEQYF. The chain carries TRBV4-1 and TRBJ2-7, with 8 bases fitting TRBD2. CDR3 length: 15 residues. The V and J ends lost 0 bases and 5 bases, in that order; junction bases with no gene match: 6. From germline, CDR1 is MGHRA and CDR2 YSYEKL.